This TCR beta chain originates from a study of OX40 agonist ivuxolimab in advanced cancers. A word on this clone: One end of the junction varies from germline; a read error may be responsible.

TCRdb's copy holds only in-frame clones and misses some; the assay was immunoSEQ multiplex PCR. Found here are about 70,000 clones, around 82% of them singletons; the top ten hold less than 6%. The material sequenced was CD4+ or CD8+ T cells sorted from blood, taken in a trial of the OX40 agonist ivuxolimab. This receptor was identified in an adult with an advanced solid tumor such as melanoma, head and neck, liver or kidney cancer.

The CDR3, as DNA: TGTGCTAGCAGCTTACAGGAGTACAATGAGCAGTTCTTC. Translating gives CASSLQEYNEQFF. The chain employs TRBV7-7 and TRBJ2-1; D is perhaps TRBD1 (5 bases). Germline CDR1 SSHAT, CDR2 FNYEAQ (reference sequence). This CDR3 spans 13 amino acids. Drawing the rest from reference TRBV7-7 and TRBJ2-1, the complete variable domain is GAGVSQSPRYKVTKRGQDVTLRCDPISSHATLYWYQQALGQGPEFLTYFNYEAQPDKSGLPSDRFSAERPEGSISTLTIQRTEQRDSAMYRCASSLQEYNEQFFGPGTRLTVL.